This T cell receptor (beta chain) was found in a study of CD8 T cells in Susac syndrome. The CDR3 sequence is 14 residues long. Germline-derived CDR1 and CDR2 are MDHEN and SYDVKM. V was clipped by 6 bases and J by 5 bases; unmatched bases: 7. An amount of RNA that ranged from roughly 0.5 to 1 ug was reverse transcribed with random hexamers. Via MiXCR, TCRdb re-called the immunoSEQ multiplex PCR reads, giving one row per CDR3 protein. The sample gives some 180,000 distinct CDR3 sequences, about 95% of which show up once; around 0.11% is in the top ten. Negative magnetic isolation gave CD8+ and CD4+ cells; FACS enriched CD8+ TEMRA.

The TCR originated in a human donor in good health. The chain combines TRBV28 with TRBJ2-5; 9 bases are a match to TRBD2. Source material: CD4+ T cells from PBMCs. Here the CDR3 DNA reads TGTGCCAGCAGCTTAGCGGGAGTTGTGGAGACCCAGTACTTC. It translates to CASSLAGVVETQYF.